A single sample gave rise to the 21 T cell receptor beta chains below, sequenced in a study of blood T cell repertoires in COVID-19. Clones were sequenced by immunoSEQ multiplex PCR, and TCRdb holds only the in-frame ones, with some missing. The data contain more than 200,000 clones, nearly 90% of them singletons. The sample was PBMCs or T cells enriched from blood (not recorded which). These receptor sequences come from a woman between 25 and 40 years old with acute COVID-19.

This sequence joins TRBV24-1 and TRBJ2-3; 9 nucleotides align to TRBD1. Germline V gene lookup returns CDR1 KGHDR and CDR2 SFDVKD. V trimming: 4 bases; J trimming: 3 bases; junction bases outside the gene matches: 4. The CDR3 covers 15 residues. As DNA, the CDR3 is TGTGCCACCAGTGAACCAGGACAGGGGACAGATACGCAGTATTTT. Translation gives CATSEPGQGTDTQYF.

The chain carries TRBV27 and TRBJ2-7; weak D call: TRBD2 (6 bases). The CDR3 extends over 15 amino acids. The germline gives CDR1 MNHEY, CDR2 SMNVEV (reference sequence). The ends were cut back, 4 bases at V and 2 bases at J, with 15 bases in the middle. CDR3 residues: CASSWVGRGTYEQYF. CDR3 nucleotides: TGTGCCAGCAGTTGGGTGGGGCGGGGAACCTACGAGCAGTACTTC.

V and J are TRBV7-2 and TRBJ1-3, with D possibly matching TRBD1 (5 bases). CDR3 length: 15 amino acids. Per the germline V gene, CDR1 is SGHTA and CDR2 is FQGNSA. V lost 3 bases and J 3 bases, leaving 12 bases between the germline ends. The CDR3 protein is CASSFQRGFGNTIYF. The CDR3 DNA reads TGTGCCAGCAGCTTTCAACGGGGGTTTGGAAACACCATATATTTT.

This clone was seen more than once but under ten times. The germline gene is not matched at one end of the junction; a read error may be the cause. This CDR3 is also generated by other DNA sequences in the sample. This chain uses TRBV7-2 with TRBJ2-7; TRBD2 matches at 12 bases. The CDR3 loop spans 15 amino acids. Germline CDR1 reads SGHTA; CDR2 reads FQGNSA. The CDR3 DNA follows: TGTGCCAGCAGCCTAGCGGGGGGGAGCTCCTACGAGCAGTACTTC. As protein: CASSLAGGSSYEQYF.

The V and J genes are TRBV19 and TRBJ2-5, with a weak D call TRBD1 (6 bases). The CDR3 has 17 residues. Germline CDR1 LNHDA, CDR2 SQIVND (reference sequence). Between the trimmed V and J ends, which lost 3 bases and 2 bases, there was a span of 19 bases. The CDR3 sequence is CASSMILTTGQQETQYF. The CDR3 DNA follows: TGTGCCAGTAGTATGATTTTAACCACCGGACAGCAAGAGACCCAGTACTTC.

This chain uses TRBV7-9 with TRBJ2-7; 11 bases are a match to TRBD1. Germline CDR1 reads SEHNR; CDR2 reads FQNEAQ (reference sequence). V lost 5 bases and J lost 2; bases outside the gene matches: 8. The CDR3 runs 16 residues. The CDR3, as DNA: TGTGCCAGCAGCGCCGGGACAGGGGGGCCCACCTACGAGCAGTACTTC. It translates to CASSAGTGGPTYEQYF. Supplemented by reference TRBV7-9 and TRBJ2-7, the full variable domain reads DTGVSQNPRHKITKRGQNVTFRCDPISEHNRLYWYRQTLGQGPEFLTYFQNEAQLEKSRLLSDRFSAERPKGSFSTLEIQRTEQGDSAMYLCASSAGTGGPTYEQYFGPGTRLTVT.

This rearrangement joins TRBV5-5 to TRBJ1-5, with a weak D call TRBD1 (6 bases). With 1 base removed from V and 6 bases from J, the gap between germline ends came to 23 bases. This CDR3 comprises 18 residues. In germline, CDR1 is SGHKS, CDR2 YYEKEE (reference sequence). The CDR3 loop is CASSLYSGQGLGGQPQHF. CDR3 coding DNA: TGTGCCAGCAGCTTGTACTCAGGGCAGGGTTTAGGGGGTCAGCCCCAGCATTTT.

This chain joins TRBV18 and TRBJ1-5, with D perhaps TRBD1 (5 bases). The germline gives CDR1 KGHSH, CDR2 LQKENI. Trimming stripped 0 bases from V and 9 bases from J, with 12 bases between. The CDR3 contains 14 residues. In DNA form, the CDR3 reads TGTGCCAGCTCACCACCGGGGGGTTGGGGGCCCCAGCATTTT. It translates to CASSPPGGWGPQHF. The full variable domain, in which reference TRBV18 and TRBJ1-5 provide the parts outside the CDR3, is NAGVMQNPRHLVRRRGQEARLRCSPMKGHSHVYWYRQLPEEGLKFMVYLQKENIIDESGMPKERFSAEFPKEGPSILRIQQVVRGDSAAYFCASSPPGGWGPQHFGDGTRLSIL.

The rearrangement joins TRBV2 to TRBJ2-7; no clear D. Germline CDR1 SNHLY, CDR2 FYNNEI. Trimming pared 6 bases from V and 5 bases from J, leaving 14 bases between. The CDR3 totals 13 residues. The CDR3 nucleotides read TGTGCCAGCAGCGGAGTTAGACCTAACGAGCAGTACTTC. Translating gives CASSGVRPNEQYF.

The V call is TRBV5-5, the J call TRBJ2-2; tentative D call: TRBD1 (5 bases). CDR1 is SGHKS, CDR2 YYEKEE, per germline (reference sequence). The V gene lost 4 bases and the J gene lost 6 bases, with 13 bases spanning the gap. The CDR3 consists of 14 residues. The CDR3 coding sequence is TGTGCCAGCAGCCCACAGGCCTGGCCCGGGGAGCTGTTTTTT. It translates to CASSPQAWPGELFF.

The V call is TRBV7-9, the J call TRBJ2-7; D not resolved. V was shortened by 5 bases and J by 2 bases, with 4 bases between the two germline ends. This CDR3 is built from 11 residues. CDR1 SEHNR and CDR2 FQNEAQ come from the germline V gene (reference sequence). The CDR3 DNA reads as TGTGCCAGCAGCCCCACCTACGAGCAGTACTTC. This encodes CASSPTYEQYF.

The CDR3 spells CASRSTSGGPREQYF. CDR3 nucleotide sequence: TGTGCCAGTAGATCGACTAGCGGGGGGCCGCGAGAGCAGTACTTC. The chain recombines TRBV19 with TRBJ2-7; 13 positions agree with TRBD2. Trimming took 6 bases from V and 7 from J; bases not matched to a gene: 9. There are 15 residues in the CDR3. The germline CDR1 and CDR2 sequences are LNHDA and SQIVND (reference sequence).

The genes are TRBV7-6 and TRBJ1-1, with 9 positions matching TRBD1. V gave up 2 bases and J gave up 6 bases; unmatched junction bases: 4. Per germline, CDR1 SGHVS and CDR2 FNYEAQ. There are 14 residues in the CDR3. The DNA of the CDR3 is TGTGCCAGCAGCTTAAGGGACAGGGCTCCTGAAGCTTTCTTT. Its translation is CASSLRDRAPEAFF.

V is TRBV15 and J is TRBJ2-7; TRBD1 matches 8 bases. The CDR3 consists of 13 residues. V shed 2 bases and J 5 bases; nucleotides not matched to a gene: 2. CDR1 LNHNV and CDR2 YYDKDF come from the germline V gene (reference sequence). The CDR3 region is CATSRWDRHEQYF. The CDR3 nucleotides are TGTGCCACCAGCAGATGGGACAGGCACGAGCAGTACTTC.

The rearrangement joins TRBV5-6 to TRBJ2-4; 7 nucleotides align to TRBD2. The V gene end was trimmed by 0 bases and the J gene end by 6 bases; junction bases not matched to a gene: 0. This CDR3 spans 13 amino acids. Looked up from germline, CDR1 is SGHDT and CDR2 is YYEEEE. The CDR3 DNA sequence: TGTGCCAGCAGCTTGGCTAGCGGAAACATTCAGTACTTC. Amino acids: CASSLASGNIQYF. Based on the CDR3 plus reference TRBV5-6 and TRBJ2-4, the full variable domain is DAGVTQSPTHLIKTRGQQVTLRCSPKSGHDTVSWYQQALGQGPQFIFQYYEEEERQRGNFPDRFSGHQFPNYSSELNVNALLLGDSALYLCASSLASGNIQYFGAGTRLSVL.

This clone was observed a single time. The chain links TRBV15 to TRBJ2-2; possible D gene TRBD2, 6 bases. The ends were cut back, 0 bases at V and 0 bases at J, with 11 bases in the middle. Germline-derived CDR1 and CDR2 are LNHNV and YYDKDF (reference sequence). The CDR3 consists of 17 residues. The CDR3 spells CATSREGGTANTGELFF. DNA for the CDR3: TGTGCCACCAGCAGAGAAGGTGGGACTGCGAACACCGGGGAGCTGTTTTTT.

The chain carries TRBV28 and TRBJ1-1; D uncertain. V was shortened by 2 bases and J by 0 bases, with 10 bases between the two germline ends. The length of the CDR3 is 15 residues. Germline CDR1 is MDHEN and CDR2 is SYDVKM. CDR3 DNA: TGTGCCAGCAGTTTAATCCTCTCTATGAACACTGAAGCTTTCTTT. Its translation is CASSLILSMNTEAFF.

The chain employs TRBV5-1 and TRBJ2-2, with TRBD1 matching 8 bases. The germline V gene encodes CDR1 SGHRS and CDR2 YFSETQ. This CDR3 is 16 amino acids long. Trimming at V came to 1 base and at J to 6 bases, leaving 8 bases not matched to a gene. CDR3 amino acids: CASSLTETGGAGELFF. The CDR3 DNA is TGCGCCAGCAGCTTGACGGAAACAGGGGGAGCCGGGGAGCTGTTTTTT.

This clone was detected only once. This chain connects TRBV6-6 to TRBJ1-5; D call uncertain. The V gene lost 5 bases and the J gene lost 4 bases, with 9 bases spanning the gap. The germline V gene has CDR1 MNHNY and CDR2 SVGAGI (reference sequence). The CDR3 loop spans 13 amino acids. This CDR3 reads CASSILLNQPQHF. CDR3 in DNA: TGTGCCAGCAGTATCCTCCTTAATCAGCCCCAGCATTTT.

The rearrangement uses TRBV5-5 and TRBJ1-4, with 7 bases lining up with TRBD1. The CDR3 is made up of 14 amino acids. CDR1 and CDR2 (germline): SGHKS, YYEKEE (reference sequence). V trimming: 2 bases; J trimming: 5 bases; junction bases outside the gene matches: 3. The CDR3 sequence is CASSLTGENEKLFF. CDR3 DNA sequence: TGTGCCAGCAGCTTAACAGGGGAAAATGAAAAACTGTTTTTT.

In its sample, this clone was seen once. V usage is TRBV19 and J usage is TRBJ1-4, with TRBD1 matching over 7 bases. CDR1 and CDR2 (germline): LNHDA, SQIVND (reference sequence). The trim removed 2 bases at V and 7 bases at J, leaving 7 bases unmatched. The CDR3 has 15 residues. CDR3 sequence reads: CASSIQGGKFEKLFF. CDR3 nucleotides: TGTGCCAGTAGTATACAGGGGGGCAAGTTTGAAAAACTGTTTTTT.